This T cell receptor beta chain was documented in a study of breast tumors, draining lymph nodes, adjacent tissues. Overall study findings and caveats: Tumor T cell lymph node origin was a supported hypothesis, not proven. Luminal-like breast cancer showed significantly higher tumor–nontumor repertoire similarity than basal-like.

As for this clonotype: Its antigen is as yet unknown. The junction shows a germline mismatch at one end, possibly a read error.

A single record per CDR3 protein comes from TCRdb applying MiXCR to the multiplex PCR reads. This table holds approximately 210,000 distinct CDR3 sequences, 34% found once. The germline V gene encodes CDR1 MNHEY and CDR2 SVGAGI. The CDR3 consists of 15 residues. The lymph nodes were axillary draining lymph nodes from breast cancer patients. V gene TRBV6-5 combines with J gene TRBJ2-7; maybe TRBD1 (5 bases). The TCR sequence derives from a female donor with breast cancer. Some clones in this sample may be carry-over from other donors' samples. Input material: axillary lymph node tissue. Written as DNA, the CDR3 is TGTGCCAGCAGTCACTCCGCGGACACACCCTACGAGCAGTACTTC. Translated, it gives CASSHSADTPYEQYF.